Included here is one TCR beta chain sequence, with context. The antigen is unknown. Repertoires were generated with immunoSEQ multiplex PCR, while TCRdb's copy carries only in-frame clones and drops some. The data hold some 11,000 clones, with around 57% observed a single time. The sample is drawn from a study of tumor-infiltrating lymphocytes in localized non-small cell lung cancer. Study at large: Some samples were collected after neoadjuvant chemotherapy; smokers, never-smokers and several histologies were included. Tumor tissue and non-adjacent uninvolved lung came from each patient. Study-wide findings and caveats: TCR sequencing covered a subset of patients with enough tissue. T-cell fraction did not differ between immunotypes IM1 and IM2.

V shed 8 bases and J 0 bases; nucleotides not matched to a gene: 6. The CDR3 consists of 14 residues. Looked up from germline, CDR1 is LNHDA and CDR2 is SQIVND (reference sequence). V gene TRBV19 combines with J gene TRBJ2-7, with TRBD1 matching over 8 bases. The sample comprised lung tumor tissue. This clonotype was sampled from a human donor with non-small cell lung cancer. In DNA, the CDR3 is TGTGCCAGTGCCCAGGGGGCCTACTCCTACGAGCAGTACTTC. This encodes CASAQGAYSYEQYF. Drawing the rest from reference TRBV19 and TRBJ2-7, the complete variable domain is DGGITQSPKYLFRKEGQNVTLSCEQNLNHDAMYWYRQDPGQGLRLIYYSQIVNDFQKGDIAEGYSVSREKKESFPLTVTSAQKNPTAFYLCASAQGAYSYEQYFGPGTRLTVT.